This TCR beta chain originates from a study of blood T cell repertoires in COVID-19. Study overall: T cells, B-cell-depleted T cells, or PBMCs supplied cDNA or gDNA.

As processed by the authors: By means of reference gene primer amplification, nucleated cell counts were estimated. Profiling relied on immunoSEQ multiplex PCR, and the TCRdb table lists in-frame clones only, not all of them. D and trimming come from the DNA, and the V and J calls and clone size come from that table. The table lists 250,000 to 300,000 clones, roughly 80% of them singletons, with 5% in the top ten. Germline V lookup: CDR1 LGHDT, CDR2 YNNKEL (reference sequence). Trimming removed 0 bases at V and 1 base at J, with 19 bases between. The CDR3 totals 18 residues. This chain uses TRBV3-1 (or the pseudogene TRBV3-2) with TRBJ2-7, with D unresolved. Sequences were obtained from PBMCs or T cells enriched from blood (not recorded which). This sequence originates from a man aged 40-55 years who had been exposed to COVID-19. Here the CDR3 reads CASSQEELVTAGSYEQYF. The CDR3 nucleotides are TGTGCCAGCAGCCAAGAGGAACTGGTAACAGCCGGATCCTACGAGCAGTACTTC.